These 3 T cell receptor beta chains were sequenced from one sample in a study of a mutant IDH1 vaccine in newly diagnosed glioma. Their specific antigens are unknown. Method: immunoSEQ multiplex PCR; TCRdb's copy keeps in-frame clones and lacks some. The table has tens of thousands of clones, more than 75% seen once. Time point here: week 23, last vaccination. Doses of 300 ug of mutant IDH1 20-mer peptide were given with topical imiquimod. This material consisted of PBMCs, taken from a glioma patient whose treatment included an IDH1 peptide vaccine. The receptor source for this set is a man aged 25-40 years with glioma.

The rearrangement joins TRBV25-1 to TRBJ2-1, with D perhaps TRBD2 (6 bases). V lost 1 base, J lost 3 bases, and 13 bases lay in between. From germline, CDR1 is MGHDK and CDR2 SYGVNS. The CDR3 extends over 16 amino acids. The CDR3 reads CASSELRGLDYNEQFF. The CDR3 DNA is TGTGCCAGCAGTGAATTGAGGGGACTCGACTACAATGAGCAGTTCTTC.

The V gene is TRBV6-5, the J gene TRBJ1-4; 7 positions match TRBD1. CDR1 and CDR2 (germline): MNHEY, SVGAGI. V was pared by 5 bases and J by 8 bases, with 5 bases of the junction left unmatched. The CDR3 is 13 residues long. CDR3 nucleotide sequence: TGTGCCAGCAGTCCAGACAGGGTAGAAAAACTGTTTTTT. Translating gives CASSPDRVEKLFF.

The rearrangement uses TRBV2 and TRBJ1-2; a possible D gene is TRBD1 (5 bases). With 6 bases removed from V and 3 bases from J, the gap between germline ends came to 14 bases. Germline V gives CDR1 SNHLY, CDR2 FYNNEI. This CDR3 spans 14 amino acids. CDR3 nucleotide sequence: TGTGCCAGCAGGCCGGCTTCGGGGGACTATGGCTACACCTTC. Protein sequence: CASRPASGDYGYTF.